The clone carrying this TCR beta chain was counted between two and nine times. This specimen comes from a study of blood T cells in healthy people across ages. Sample-barcoded 5' priming and a J-beta primer mix drove a second PCR of 7 to 11 cycles. TCRdb called the 5' RACE reads again in MiXCR, with one record for every CDR3 protein. This sample has about 780,000 distinct CDR3 sequences, with roughly 25% found just once. Another study also made use of these data, one on T cells of mothers and their children. That study reports: Each mother gave over 9.5 million TCR beta CDR3 reads; each child, some 3 million.

The specimen was blood. The source is a boy younger than 18 in good health.

For the CDR3, the DNA is TGTGCCAGCAGGTCTCAGGGAAGGAACAACTATGGCTACACCTTC. Translated: CASRSQGRNNYGYTF. This chain joins TRBV9 and TRBJ1-2; perhaps TRBD1 as D (5 bases). The germline V gene encodes CDR1 SGDLS and CDR2 YYNGEE. This CDR3 has 15 residues. V lost 5 bases, J lost 2 bases, and 16 bases lay in between.